The entry that follows covers one T cell receptor (beta chain) sequence. The data belong to a study of blood T cell repertoires in COVID-19. Original handling: Quantification of nucleated cells was approximated via reference gene primer amplification. The assay was immunoSEQ multiplex PCR, and TCRdb's table has in-frame clones only and misses some. The V and J calls and the clone size are those of that table, but D and trimming were determined from the DNA. The data contain about 74,000 clones, around nine tenths of them singletons. Germline V gene lookup returns CDR1 SGDLS and CDR2 YYNGEE. This CDR3 contains 13 residues. Trimming left V 2 bases short and J 1 base short, with 6 bases between.

This receptor was identified in an elderly woman with active or convalescent COVID-19. Material for sequencing was peripheral blood. The chain joins TRBV9 to TRBJ1-1, with D possibly being TRBD1 (5 bases). In nucleotides, the CDR3 is TGTGCCAGCAGCGTTACAGGGAACACTGAAGCTTTCTTT. Translated: CASSVTGNTEAFF.